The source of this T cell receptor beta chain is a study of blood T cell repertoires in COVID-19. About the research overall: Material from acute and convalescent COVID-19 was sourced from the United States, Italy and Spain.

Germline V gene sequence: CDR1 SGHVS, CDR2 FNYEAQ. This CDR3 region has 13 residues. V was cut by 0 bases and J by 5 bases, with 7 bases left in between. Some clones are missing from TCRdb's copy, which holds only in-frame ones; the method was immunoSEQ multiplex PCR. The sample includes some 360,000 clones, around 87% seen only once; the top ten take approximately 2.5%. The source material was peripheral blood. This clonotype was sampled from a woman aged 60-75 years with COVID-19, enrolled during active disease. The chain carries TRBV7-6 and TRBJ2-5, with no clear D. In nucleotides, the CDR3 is TGTGCCAGCAGCTTAGCGCGAGTGGAGACCCAGTACTTC. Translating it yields CASSLARVETQYF.